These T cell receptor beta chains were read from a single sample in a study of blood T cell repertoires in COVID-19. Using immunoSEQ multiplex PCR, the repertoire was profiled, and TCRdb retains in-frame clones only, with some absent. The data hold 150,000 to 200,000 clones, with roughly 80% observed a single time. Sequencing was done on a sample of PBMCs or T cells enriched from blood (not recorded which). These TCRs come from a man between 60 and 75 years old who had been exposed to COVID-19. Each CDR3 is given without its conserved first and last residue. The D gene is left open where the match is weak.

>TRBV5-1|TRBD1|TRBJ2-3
ASRGTGPTDTQY
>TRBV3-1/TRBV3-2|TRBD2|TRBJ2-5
ASSRGTSGPQETQY
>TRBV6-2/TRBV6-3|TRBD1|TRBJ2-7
ASTPRTGGIPYEQY
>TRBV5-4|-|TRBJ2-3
ASSLSTGETDTQY
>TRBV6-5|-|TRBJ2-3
ASSYGGGPTDTQY
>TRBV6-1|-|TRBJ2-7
ASSELSAGPGQY
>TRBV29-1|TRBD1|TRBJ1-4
SVEDRVREKLF
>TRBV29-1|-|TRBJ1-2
SVPGTWASYGYT
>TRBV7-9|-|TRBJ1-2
ASTIQGGYGYT
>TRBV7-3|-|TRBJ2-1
ASSRTAPNEQF
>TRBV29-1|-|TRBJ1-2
SVETGSYGYT
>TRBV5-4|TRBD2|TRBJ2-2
ASSKLAGTNTGELF
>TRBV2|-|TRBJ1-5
ASSELGARNQPQH
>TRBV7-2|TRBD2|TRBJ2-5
ASSPGLAGDQETQY
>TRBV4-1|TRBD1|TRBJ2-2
ASSQQGASPTGELF
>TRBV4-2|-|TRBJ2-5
ASSRTEGETQY
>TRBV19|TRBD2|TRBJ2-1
ASSPLGLAGVYEQF
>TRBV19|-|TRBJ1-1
ASTTSRGAGQAF
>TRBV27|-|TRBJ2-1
ASSPLGGPRGNEQF
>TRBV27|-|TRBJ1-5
ASSYRFSNQPQH
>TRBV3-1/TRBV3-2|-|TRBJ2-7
ASSQDLAGRYEQY
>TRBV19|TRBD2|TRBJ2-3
ASSIIRGRATDTQY
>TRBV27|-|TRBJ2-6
ASSPSRLGAAGANVLT
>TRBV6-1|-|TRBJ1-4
ASSEFRGRTEKLF
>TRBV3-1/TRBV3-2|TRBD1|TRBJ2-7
ASSLGQGSYEQY
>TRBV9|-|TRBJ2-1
ASSSVDYPKGEQF
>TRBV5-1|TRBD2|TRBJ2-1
ASSLAASSGRAGEQF
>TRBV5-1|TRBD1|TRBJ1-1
ASSQGQAMNTEAF
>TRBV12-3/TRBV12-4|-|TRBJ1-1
ASSRPGWTEAF
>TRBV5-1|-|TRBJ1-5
ASSLAGGKNQPQH
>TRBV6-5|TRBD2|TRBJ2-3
ASRGPSGSTDTQY
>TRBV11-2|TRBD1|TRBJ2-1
ASSFSGTGGGTEQF
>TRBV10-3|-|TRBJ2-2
AIINQDTGELF
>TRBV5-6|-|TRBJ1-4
ASSFPAGGLF
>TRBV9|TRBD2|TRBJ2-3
ASSVGLGLAGGRTDTQY
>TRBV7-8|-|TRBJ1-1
ASSASVNTEAF
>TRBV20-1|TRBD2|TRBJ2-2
SASRPSGSIGELF
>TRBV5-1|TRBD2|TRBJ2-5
ASSRSGRQETQY
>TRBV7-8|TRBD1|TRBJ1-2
ASTPQTGRSGYT
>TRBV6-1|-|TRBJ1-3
ASSDRGLSGNTIY
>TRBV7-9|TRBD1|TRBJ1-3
ASSLRQGAHTIY
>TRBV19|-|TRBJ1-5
ASNIGLSGNQPQH
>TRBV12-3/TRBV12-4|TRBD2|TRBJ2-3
ASTSSGDTQY
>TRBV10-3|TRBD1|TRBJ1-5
AISRDRGSNQPQH
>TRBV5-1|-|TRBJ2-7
ASSLAGVPEQY
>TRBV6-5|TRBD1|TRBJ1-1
ASSYSGTGSTEAF